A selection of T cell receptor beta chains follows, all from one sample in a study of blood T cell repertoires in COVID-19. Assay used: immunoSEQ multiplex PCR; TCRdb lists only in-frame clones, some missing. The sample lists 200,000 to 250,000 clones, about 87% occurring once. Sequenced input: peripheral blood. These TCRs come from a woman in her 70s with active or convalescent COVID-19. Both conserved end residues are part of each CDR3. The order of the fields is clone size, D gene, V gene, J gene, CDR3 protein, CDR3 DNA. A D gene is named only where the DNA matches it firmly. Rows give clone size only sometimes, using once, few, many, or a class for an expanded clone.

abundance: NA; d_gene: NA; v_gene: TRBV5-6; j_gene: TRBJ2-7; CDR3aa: CASSSAGLFYEQYF; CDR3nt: TGTGCCAGCAGCTCCGCGGGACTTTTCTACGAGCAGTACTTC
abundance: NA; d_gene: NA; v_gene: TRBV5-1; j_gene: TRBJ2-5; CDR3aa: CASGTTGAVETQYF; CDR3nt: TGCGCCAGCGGGACTACGGGGGCCGTAGAGACCCAGTACTTC
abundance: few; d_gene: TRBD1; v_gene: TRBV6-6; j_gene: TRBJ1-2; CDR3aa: CASSSTAEDRFYGYTF; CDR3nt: TGTGCCAGCAGTTCCACGGCGGAGGACAGGTTCTATGGCTACACCTTC
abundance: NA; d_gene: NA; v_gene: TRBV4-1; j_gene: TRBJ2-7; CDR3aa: CASSQGTGLYEQYF; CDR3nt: TGCGCCAGCAGCCAAGGTACAGGGTTGTACGAGCAGTACTTC
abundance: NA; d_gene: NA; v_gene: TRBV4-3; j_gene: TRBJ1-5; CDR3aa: CASSQDTGGPQPQHF; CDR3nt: TGCGCCAGCAGCCAAGATACCGGAGGTCCCCAGCCCCAGCATTTT
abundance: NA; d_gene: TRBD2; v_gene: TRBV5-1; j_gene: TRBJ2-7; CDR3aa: CASSLASGGYLPEQYF; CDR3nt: TGCGCCAGCAGCTTGGCCTCGGGGGGGTACCTTCCCGAGCAGTACTTC
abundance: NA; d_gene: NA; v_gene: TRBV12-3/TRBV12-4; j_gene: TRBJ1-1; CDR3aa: CASSLSRGAEAFF; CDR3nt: TGTGCCAGCAGTTTAAGCCGGGGGGCTGAAGCTTTCTTT
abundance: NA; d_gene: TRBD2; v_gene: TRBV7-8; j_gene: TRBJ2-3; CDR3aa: CASSLLLAESTDTQYF; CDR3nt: TGTGCCAGCAGCTTACTCCTAGCGGAAAGCACAGATACGCAGTATTTT
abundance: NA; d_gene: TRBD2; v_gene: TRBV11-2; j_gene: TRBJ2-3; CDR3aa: CASSFSGGSTDTQYF; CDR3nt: TGTGCCAGCAGTTTCTCGGGGGGGTCCACAGATACGCAGTATTTT
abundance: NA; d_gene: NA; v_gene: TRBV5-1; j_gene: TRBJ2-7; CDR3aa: CASSSHRRGYEQYF; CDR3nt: TGCGCCAGCAGCTCGCACCGACGGGGCTACGAGCAGTACTTC
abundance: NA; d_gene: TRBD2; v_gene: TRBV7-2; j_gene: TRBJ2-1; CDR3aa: CASSPSGGVGEQFF; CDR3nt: TGTGCCAGCAGCCCTAGCGGGGGGGTTGGTGAGCAGTTCTTC
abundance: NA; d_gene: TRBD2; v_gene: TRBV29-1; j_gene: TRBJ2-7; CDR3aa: CSVEDRVAGNYEQYF; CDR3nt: TGCAGCGTTGAAGATCGGGTAGCGGGCAACTACGAGCAGTACTTC
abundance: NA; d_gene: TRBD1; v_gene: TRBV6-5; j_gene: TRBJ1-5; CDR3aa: CASGTGTGSNQPQHF; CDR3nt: TGTGCCAGTGGGACCGGGACAGGGAGCAATCAGCCCCAGCATTTT
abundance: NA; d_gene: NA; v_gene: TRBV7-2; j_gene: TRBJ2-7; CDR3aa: CASSPIAALDYEQYF; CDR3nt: TGTGCCAGCAGTCCAATAGCGGCGCTGGACTACGAGCAGTACTTC
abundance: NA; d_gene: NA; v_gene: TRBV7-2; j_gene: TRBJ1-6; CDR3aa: CASSLIVGGNSPLHF; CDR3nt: TGTGCCAGCAGCTTAATCGTCGGGGGAAATTCACCCCTCCACTTT
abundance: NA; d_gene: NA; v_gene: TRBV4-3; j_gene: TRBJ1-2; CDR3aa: CASSQEVGSYSYGYTF; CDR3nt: TGCGCCAGCAGCCAAGAGGTGGGCAGCTATAGCTATGGCTACACCTTC
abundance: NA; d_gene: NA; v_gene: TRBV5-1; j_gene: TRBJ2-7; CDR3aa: CASSLARAPYEQYF; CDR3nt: TGCGCCAGCAGCTTGGCCAGAGCGCCTTACGAGCAGTACTTC
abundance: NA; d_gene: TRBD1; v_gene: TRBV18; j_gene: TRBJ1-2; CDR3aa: CASSLGTGVNTF; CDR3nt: TGTGCCAGCTCACTTGGGACAGGGGTAAACACCTTC
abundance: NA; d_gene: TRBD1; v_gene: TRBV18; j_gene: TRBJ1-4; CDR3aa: CASSPLSGTGLSTNEKLFF; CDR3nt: TGTGCCAGCTCACCCCTCTCCGGGACAGGGTTGTCAACTAATGAAAAACTGTTTTTT
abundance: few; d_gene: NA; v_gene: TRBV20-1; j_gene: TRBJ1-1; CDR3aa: CSARQYTEAFF; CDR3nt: TGCAGTGCTAGACAGTACACTGAAGCTTTCTTT
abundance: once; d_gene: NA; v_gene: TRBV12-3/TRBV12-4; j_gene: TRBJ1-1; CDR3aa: CASSGHFEAFF; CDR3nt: TGTGCCAGCAGCGGACACTTTGAAGCTTTCTTT
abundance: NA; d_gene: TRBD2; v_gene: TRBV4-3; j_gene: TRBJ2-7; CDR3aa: CASSLTWGSGAYEQYF; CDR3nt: TGCGCCAGCAGCCTCACGTGGGGTAGCGGGGCCTACGAGCAGTACTTC
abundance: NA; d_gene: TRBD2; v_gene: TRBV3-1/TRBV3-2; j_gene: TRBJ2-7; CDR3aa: CASSQVGLAGAYEQYF; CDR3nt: TGTGCCAGCAGCCAAGTCGGACTAGCGGGGGCCTACGAGCAGTACTTC
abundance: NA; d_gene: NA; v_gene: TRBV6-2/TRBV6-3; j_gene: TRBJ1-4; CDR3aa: CASSYITGVGEKLFF; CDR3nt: TGTGCCAGCAGTTACATCACAGGCGTTGGAGAAAAACTGTTTTTT
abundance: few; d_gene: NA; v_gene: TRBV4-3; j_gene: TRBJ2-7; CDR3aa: CASSQDIRETSEQYF; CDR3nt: TGCGCCAGCAGCCAAGATATCCGGGAAACGAGCGAGCAGTACTTC
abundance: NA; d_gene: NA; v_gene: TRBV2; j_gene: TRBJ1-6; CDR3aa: CASSQGGDFSYSPLHF; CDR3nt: TGTGCCAGCAGCCAGGGAGGGGATTTCTCTTATTCACCCCTCCACTTT
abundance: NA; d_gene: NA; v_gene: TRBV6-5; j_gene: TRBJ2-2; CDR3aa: CASSLTGNTGELFF; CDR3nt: TGTGCCAGCAGTCTGACAGGGAACACCGGGGAGCTGTTTTTT
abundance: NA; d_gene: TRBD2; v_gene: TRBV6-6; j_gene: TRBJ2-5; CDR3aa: CASNLAGQETQYF; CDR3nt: TGTGCCAGCAACCTAGCGGGTCAAGAGACCCAGTACTTC
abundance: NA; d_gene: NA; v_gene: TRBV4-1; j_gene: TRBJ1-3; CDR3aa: CASSQDQAGSSGNTIYF; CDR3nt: TGCGCCAGCAGCCAAGATCAGGCCGGGAGCTCTGGAAACACCATATATTTT
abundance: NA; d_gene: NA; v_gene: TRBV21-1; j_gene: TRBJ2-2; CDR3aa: CASSGPGQGADTGELFF; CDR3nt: TGTGCCAGCAGCGGACCGGGACAGGGGGCCGATACCGGGGAGCTGTTTTTT
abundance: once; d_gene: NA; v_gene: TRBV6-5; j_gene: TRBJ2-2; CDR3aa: CAIGRASGTGELFF; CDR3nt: TGTGCCATCGGACGGGCCTCGGGGACCGGGGAGCTGTTTTTT
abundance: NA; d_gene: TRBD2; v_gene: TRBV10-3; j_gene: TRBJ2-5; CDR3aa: CAISGTTRGGGNQETQYF; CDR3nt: TGTGCCATCAGTGGAACGACCAGGGGCGGGGGGAATCAAGAGACCCAGTACTTC
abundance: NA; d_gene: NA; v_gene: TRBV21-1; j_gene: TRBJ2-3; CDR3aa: CASSKARGSTDTQYF; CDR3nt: TGTGCCAGCAGCAAAGCGCGCGGCAGCACAGATACGCAGTATTTT
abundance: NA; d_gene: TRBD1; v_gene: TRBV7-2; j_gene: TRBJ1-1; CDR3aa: CASSYRGRSPEAFF; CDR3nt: TGTGCCAGCAGCTACAGGGGAAGGTCCCCTGAAGCTTTCTTT
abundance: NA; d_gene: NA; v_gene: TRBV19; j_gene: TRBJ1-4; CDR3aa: CASSTVPGEKLFF; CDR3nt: TGTGCCAGTAGTACTGTACCGGGAGAAAAACTGTTTTTT
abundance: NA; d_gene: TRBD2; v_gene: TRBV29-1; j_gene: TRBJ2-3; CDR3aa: CSVDTTSGAQYF; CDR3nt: TGCAGCGTTGATACAACTAGCGGGGCGCAGTATTTT
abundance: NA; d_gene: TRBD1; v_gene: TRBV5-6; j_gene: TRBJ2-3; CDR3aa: CASSRGTGRLTDTQYF; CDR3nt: TGTGCCAGCAGCCGGGGGACAGGGCGCCTCACAGATACGCAGTATTTT
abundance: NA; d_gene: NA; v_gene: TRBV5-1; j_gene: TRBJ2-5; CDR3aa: CASRVARGTETQYF; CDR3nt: TGCGCCAGCAGGGTGGCGAGGGGGACGGAGACCCAGTACTTC
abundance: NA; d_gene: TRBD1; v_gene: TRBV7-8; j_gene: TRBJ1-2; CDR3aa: CASSLVGTGVSSPGYTF; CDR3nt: TGTGCCAGCAGCTTAGTGGGGACAGGGGTTTCGTCCCCTGGCTACACCTTC
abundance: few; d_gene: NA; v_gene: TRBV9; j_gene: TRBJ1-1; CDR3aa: CASSVTENTEAFF; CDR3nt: TGTGCCAGCAGCGTAACAGAAAACACTGAAGCTTTCTTT
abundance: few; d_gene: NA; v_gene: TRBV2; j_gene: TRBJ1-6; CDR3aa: CASSDGVVGSPLHF; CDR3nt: TGTGCCAGCAGTGACGGGGTCGTAGGGTCACCCCTCCACTTT
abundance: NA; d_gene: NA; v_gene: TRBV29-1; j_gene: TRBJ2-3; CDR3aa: CSVRTALDTDTQYF; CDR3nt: TGCAGCGTCAGGACAGCCCTTGACACAGATACGCAGTATTTT
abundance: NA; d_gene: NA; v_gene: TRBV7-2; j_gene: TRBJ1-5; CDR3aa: CASSQNAGAQPQHF; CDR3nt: TGTGCCAGCAGCCAGAACGCGGGGGCACAGCCCCAGCATTTT
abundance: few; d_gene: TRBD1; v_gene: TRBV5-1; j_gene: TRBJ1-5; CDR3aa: CASSTGTGVPNQPQHF; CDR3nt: TGCGCCAGCAGCACCGGGACAGGGGTCCCCAATCAGCCCCAGCATTTT